This T cell receptor (beta chain) was recovered during a study of blood T cell repertoires in COVID-19. Turning to the study itself: Sites in the United States, Italy and Spain provided acute and convalescent COVID-19 samples.

Profiling relied on immunoSEQ multiplex PCR, and the TCRdb table lists in-frame clones only, not all of them. The sample holds fewer than 75,000 clones, roughly 91% seen once. CDR1 is LGHDT, CDR2 YNNKEL, per germline (reference sequence). This CDR3 spans 16 amino acids. V was clipped by 1 base and J by 1 base, with 13 bases between them. The TCR originated in a man in his sixties with acute or convalescent COVID-19. Sequencing was done on a sample of peripheral blood. The J gene is TRBJ1-1, the V gene TRBV3-1 (or the pseudogene TRBV3-2); D is unclear. The CDR3 region is CASSQAAEAPNTEAFF. CDR3 coding DNA: TGTGCCAGCAGCCAAGCGGCAGAGGCCCCGAACACTGAAGCTTTCTTT.